Below, 26 T cell receptor beta chains from the same sample are listed, as sequenced in a study of T cell changes during pregnancy in multiple sclerosis. Libraries were prepared by immunoSEQ multiplex PCR; TCRdb keeps only in-frame clonotypes and omits some of them. The table lists about 120,000 clones, approximately 93% of them singletons. The material sequenced was peripheral blood, taken before pregnancy. All receptors derive from a female donor with multiple sclerosis, enrolled in a pregnancy study.

The chain joins TRBV6-5 to TRBJ1-2; possible D gene TRBD1, 5 bases. Trimming left V 6 bases short and J 5 bases short, with 13 bases between. CDR3 length equals 13 residues. Germline V gives CDR1 MNHEY, CDR2 SVGAGI. The CDR3 region has the DNA TGTGCCAGCAGGACGGCGGGGGGATATGGCTACACCTTC. It specifies CASRTAGGYGYTF.

The V gene is TRBV6-1, the J gene TRBJ1-1; possibly TRBD1 for D (6 bases). Germline-derived CDR1 and CDR2 are MNHNS and SASEGT. The V gene lost 8 bases and the J gene lost 1 base, with 14 bases spanning the gap. CDR3 length: 14 residues. The CDR3 is CASQTGQTNTEAFF. CDR3 coding DNA: TGTGCCAGCCAAACGGGACAAACGAACACTGAAGCTTTCTTT.

This sequence joins TRBV19 and TRBJ2-3, with 9 bases matching TRBD1. CDR1 is LNHDA and CDR2 is SQIVND in the germline V gene (reference sequence). The trim removed 8 bases at V and 3 bases at J, leaving 12 bases unmatched. The CDR3 is 16 amino acids. The CDR3 is CASRRFPGQGTDTQYF. The CDR3 region has the DNA TGTGCCAGTCGTCGCTTCCCGGGACAGGGAACAGATACGCAGTATTTT.

V and J are TRBV9 and TRBJ2-3; TRBD2 might be the D (7 bases). V lost 5 bases to trimming and J lost 3 bases, with 16 bases between them. CDR1 is SGDLS, CDR2 YYNGEE, per germline. This CDR3 comprises 15 residues. The CDR3 loop reads CASSAGGGVTDTQYF. The DNA for the CDR3 is TGTGCCAGCAGTGCTGGAGGGGGGGTTACAGATACGCAGTATTTT.

This chain connects TRBV4-2 to TRBJ2-7; D gene unclear. V lost 0 bases to trimming and J lost 3 bases, with 12 bases between them. The CDR3 is made up of 15 amino acids. The V gene's germline CDR1 is LGHNA and CDR2 YNFKEQ. Here the CDR3 DNA reads TGTGCCAGCAGCCAAGATGGTAATAGCATCTACGAGCAGTACTTC. Amino acids: CASSQDGNSIYEQYF.

The gene calls are TRBV5-5 and TRBJ2-5; tentative D call: TRBD2 (6 bases). The CDR3 consists of 14 residues. Germline V gene data show CDR1 as SGHKS and CDR2 as YYEKEE (reference sequence). V dropped 4 bases and J dropped 5 bases, with 15 bases sitting between them. The CDR3 here is CASSTGLSGETQYF. The CDR3 DNA sequence: TGTGCCAGCAGCACCGGACTATCGGGGGAGACCCAGTACTTC.

The chain is built from TRBV5-1 and TRBJ1-1; D is possibly TRBD1 (6 bases). Trimming shortened V by 5 bases and J by 1 base, and 12 bases separated the two germline ends. The CDR3 length is 14 residues. Germline lookup yields CDR1 SGHRS and CDR2 YFSETQ. DNA for the CDR3: TGCGCCAGCAGGGCCGGGACAAAGAACACTGAAGCTTTCTTT. This sequence encodes CASRAGTKNTEAFF.

V and J are TRBV19 and TRBJ2-5, with 7 bases lining up with TRBD1. J was trimmed by 3 bases and V by 5 bases; bases with no gene match: 15. CDR1 and CDR2 (germline): LNHDA, SQIVND (reference sequence). The CDR3 length is 17 residues. CDR3: CASSARQGIWQKETQYF. The CDR3 DNA sequence: TGTGCCAGTAGTGCTCGACAGGGAATATGGCAAAAAGAGACCCAGTACTTC.

This chain joins TRBV15 and TRBJ1-4, with 12 bases fitting TRBD1. The CDR3 runs to 17 residues. V trimming: 1 base; J trimming: 8 bases; junction bases outside the gene matches: 8. CDR1 LNHNV and CDR2 YYDKDF come from the germline V gene (reference sequence). This CDR3 is CATSRGDPGTGGEKLFF. The CDR3 region has the DNA TGTGCCACCAGCAGAGGCGACCCCGGGACAGGGGGCGAAAAACTGTTTTTT.

J is TRBJ2-1 and V is TRBV2; D is perhaps TRBD1 (6 bases). Trimming shortened V by 7 bases and J by 4 bases, and 17 bases separated the two germline ends. The V gene's germline CDR1 is SNHLY and CDR2 FYNNEI. The CDR3 extends over 15 amino acids. The CDR3 loop reads CASTQGGGAYNEQFF. As DNA, the CDR3 is TGTGCCAGCACCCAAGGGGGTGGGGCTTACAATGAGCAGTTCTTC. The full variable domain, in which reference TRBV2 and TRBJ2-1 provide the parts outside the CDR3, is EPEVTQTPSHQVTQMGQEVILRCVPISNHLYFYWYRQILGQKVEFLVSFYNNEISEKSEIFDDQFSVERPDGSNFTLKIRSTKLEDSAMYFCASTQGGGAYNEQFFGPGTRLTVL.

The chain carries TRBV6-5 and TRBJ2-7; 9 bases are a match to TRBD2. The germline gives CDR1 MNHEY, CDR2 SVGAGI. Trimming at V came to 6 bases and at J to 1 base, leaving 4 bases not matched to a gene. The CDR3 is made up of 14 amino acids. CDR3 nucleotides: TGTGCCAGCAGGCAGACTAGCGGATCCTACGAGCAGTACTTC. Residues: CASRQTSGSYEQYF.

V and J are TRBV6-5 and TRBJ2-7; 13 bases line up with TRBD2. V lost 6 bases, J lost 2 bases, and 4 bases stayed unmatched. The CDR3 has 15 residues. The V gene's germline CDR1 is MNHEY and CDR2 SVGAGI. The CDR3 DNA reads TGTGCCAGCAGGCAGACTAGCGGGAGGACCTACGAGCAGTACTTC. Protein product: CASRQTSGRTYEQYF.

This clone was recorded a few times. The V call is TRBV5-6, the J call TRBJ1-1; D remains ambiguous. From germline, CDR1 is SGHDT and CDR2 YYEEEE. Trimming removed 0 bases at V and 7 bases at J, with 10 bases between. The CDR3 has 13 residues. DNA for the CDR3: TGTGCCAGCAGCTTGGCGGCAGGATATGAAGCTTTCTTT. This sequence encodes CASSLAAGYEAFF.

The chain uses TRBV10-1 and TRBJ2-5, with TRBD1 matching 9 bases. The end of the DNA aligns better with TRBJ2-7, so the J call may be wrong. From germline, CDR1 is WNHNN and CDR2 SYGVQD (reference sequence). CDR3 length: 15 amino acids. The CDR3 DNA reads TGCGCCAGCAGTAAAGACAGGGGGGGGGCCTACGAGCAGTACTTC. Translation gives CASSKDRGGAYEQYF.

This chain uses TRBV5-1 with TRBJ2-3, with TRBD2 matching 7 bases. This CDR3 is built from 15 residues. V lost 4 bases to trimming and J lost 2 bases; unmatched junction nucleotides: 7. From germline, CDR1 is SGHRS and CDR2 YFSETQ. DNA for the CDR3: TGCGCCAGCAGCCCTGGAGCGGGACTCACAGATACGCAGTATTTT. Its protein is CASSPGAGLTDTQYF.

This clone was recorded only once. The chain combines TRBV29-1 with TRBJ1-2; D remains ambiguous. The CDR3 is 12 residues long. Per germline, CDR1 SQVTM and CDR2 ANQGSEA. The V gene lost 6 bases and the J gene lost 3 bases, with 11 bases spanning the gap. In DNA form, the CDR3 reads TGCAGCGTCGGGGAGGTTGACTATGGCTACACCTTC. Translating gives CSVGEVDYGYTF.

The rearrangement uses TRBV2 and TRBJ2-7; TRBD1 agrees at 10 bases. There are 14 residues in the CDR3. Germline CDR1 and CDR2: SNHLY and FYNNEI. The V segment lost 6 bases and the J segment 2 bases; nucleotides outside the gene matches: 4. The CDR3 region has the DNA TGTGCCAGCAGGAGGACAGGGGGAGCCTACGAGCAGTACTTC. It yields the protein CASRRTGGAYEQYF.

The rearrangement uses TRBV9 and TRBJ2-1; unclear D gene. Trimming left V 0 bases short and J 5 bases short, with 9 bases between. This CDR3 is 14 amino acids long. Germline assignment: CDR1 SGDLS and CDR2 YYNGEE. For the CDR3, the DNA is TGTGCCAGCAGCGTAGGTTCCATCAACAATGAGCAGTTCTTC. Translating gives CASSVGSINNEQFF.

The genes are TRBV30 and TRBJ2-2; D gene unclear. Trimming shortened V by 0 bases and J by 2 bases, and 4 bases separated the two germline ends. CDR3 length: 13 residues. Germline V gene data show CDR1 as GTSNPN and CDR2 as SVGIG (reference sequence). The CDR3 bases are TGTGCCTGGAGTGTACTTAACACCGGGGAGCTGTTTTTT. It encodes CAWSVLNTGELFF.

V is TRBV5-4 and J is TRBJ2-6; 9 bases are a match to TRBD1. The V and J ends lost 6 bases and 2 bases, in that order; junction bases with no gene match: 18. The CDR3 is made up of 20 amino acids. Looked up from germline, CDR1 is SGHNT and CDR2 is YYREEE (reference sequence). The CDR3 sequence is CASTREGTHRGRTGANVLTF. CDR3 coding DNA: TGTGCCAGCACCCGAGAAGGGACCCACAGGGGGCGGACTGGGGCCAACGTCCTGACTTTC.

The chain is built from TRBV7-2 and TRBJ2-1, with 9 bases identical to TRBD2. The CDR3 runs 16 residues. V was clipped by 4 bases and J by 7 bases; unmatched bases: 11. CDR1 and CDR2 (germline): SGHTA, FQGNSA. The CDR3 region has the DNA TGTGCCAGCAGCTCACCCATGCGGGGGGGTGGAAATGAGCAGTTCTTC. This codes for CASSSPMRGGGNEQFF.

In the case of this clone: The limits of the CDR3 on the DNA are not certain, so only TCRdb's listed CDR3 is given. The V call is TRBV27, the J call TRBJ2-7; TRBD2 reflects the table's D call only, with no check against the DNA. Germline V gene data show CDR1 as MNHEY and CDR2 as SMNVEV (reference sequence). The CDR3 length equals 14 residues, ends included. The CDR3 sequence: CASSSSRIGYEQYF.

The chain couples TRBV30 to TRBJ2-5, with D possibly matching TRBD1 (5 bases). The V gene lost 0 bases and the J gene lost 0 bases, with 5 bases spanning the gap. This CDR3 is built from 13 residues. Germline V gene lookup returns CDR1 GTSNPN and CDR2 SVGIG (reference sequence). Here the CDR3 reads CAWSVDNQETQYF. CDR3 DNA: TGTGCCTGGAGTGTGGACAACCAAGAGACCCAGTACTTC.

The chain has TRBV25-1 and TRBJ2-6, with D possibly TRBD2 on 5 matching bases. The CDR3 contains 16 residues. Germline CDR1 is MGHDK and CDR2 is SYGVNS. Trimming shortened V by 2 bases and J by 2 bases, and 10 bases separated the two germline ends. Written as DNA, the CDR3 is TGTGCCAGCAGTGAAGGAGGCAGACCTGGGGCCAACGTCCTGACTTTC. Translation: CASSEGGRPGANVLTF.

This clone was seen more than once but under ten times. This chain connects TRBV25-1 to TRBJ2-6; no clear D. Deletions cut 5 bases from V and 6 bases from J, with 14 bases between. This CDR3 is 15 amino acids long. Germline values: CDR1 MGHDK, CDR2 SYGVNS. The CDR3 protein is CASSRSGTEANVLTF. The CDR3 DNA reads as TGTGCCAGCAGTCGTTCAGGAACTGAGGCCAACGTCCTGACTTTC.

The V gene is TRBV9, the J gene TRBJ1-1; 7 bases line up with TRBD1. This CDR3 is 15 amino acids long. Germline trimming cut 0 bases from V and 6 bases from J; bases unmatched to any gene: 8. Germline V lookup: CDR1 SGDLS, CDR2 YYNGEE. The DNA of the CDR3 is TGTGCCAGCAGCGTAGAACAGGGGATAGGGGCTGAAGCTTTCTTT. Translation: CASSVEQGIGAEAFF.